This T cell receptor beta chain emerged from a study of cytomegalovirus exposure and HLA in healthy donors. The PCR made use of 60 Vbeta and 13 Jbeta primers. Measured with immunoSEQ multiplex PCR; TCRdb has only the in-frame clones, and not every one. The sample gives under 200,000 clones, around 75% of which show up once; approximately 2% is in the top ten. This CDR3 comprises 17 residues. V shed 6 bases, J shed 1 base, and the junction held 6 bases outside the gene matches. CDR1 and CDR2 from the germline V gene are SNHLY and FYNNEI. The chain uses TRBV2 and TRBJ2-1, with TRBD2 matching 13 bases. The receptor was derived from a woman aged 25 to 39 in good health and CMV-seronegative. Sequences were obtained from PBMCs. The CDR3 DNA reads TGTGCCAGCAGAACCGGGACTAGCGGGGCATCCTACAATGAGCAGTTCTTC. Its protein is CASRTGTSGASYNEQFF.